This paragraph covers one TCR beta chain sequence. These data are taken from a study of blood T cell repertoires in COVID-19. Overall study context: Specimens from acute and convalescent COVID-19 originated in the United States, Italy and Spain. In each case, the material was cDNA or gDNA derived from T cells, B-cell-depleted T cells, or PBMCs.

In the authors' workflow: Scientists estimated how many nucleated cells there were by amplifying reference gene primers. Data came from immunoSEQ multiplex PCR; TCRdb stores just in-frame clones and leaves some out. The D gene and trimming were derived from the DNA, and the V and J assignments and clone size from that table. The sample includes approximately 60,000 clones, 80% to 90% of them seen just once. Germline loops: CDR1 MNHEY, CDR2 SVGAGI. The CDR3 is 16 amino acids. V trimming: 4 bases; J trimming: 4 bases; junction bases outside the gene matches: 11. Material: peripheral blood. The V gene is TRBV6-5, the J gene TRBJ1-2; TRBD1 matches at 8 bases. This receptor was taken from a man older than 75 with acute or convalescent COVID-19. This chain's CDR3 is CASSLLAGGAGYGYTF. CDR3 nucleotide sequence: TGTGCCAGCAGTTTACTCGCAGGGGGCGCCGGCTATGGCTACACCTTC.